This TCR beta chain was identified in a study of cytomegalovirus exposure and HLA in healthy donors. Regarding the study as a whole: The study recorded 164 TCR beta chains that were cytomegalovirus-associated. Cytomegalovirus status was reportedly diagnosed by the classifier with high specificity and sensitivity.

Profiled with immunoSEQ multiplex PCR; TCRdb holds only in-frame clones, not every one. The data hold around 250,000 clones, with around 90% observed a single time. The V gene lost 5 bases and the J gene lost 3 bases, with 6 bases spanning the gap. This CDR3 is built from 12 residues. CDR1 and CDR2 (germline): SGHTA, FQGNSA. Details on this clone: The antigen remains undetermined.

Source material: PBMCs. The TCR was taken from a woman under 30 in good health and CMV-seronegative. This chain links TRBV7-2 with TRBJ2-3; a possible D gene is TRBD2 (5 bases). The CDR3 region is CASSGGTDTQYF. The CDR3 DNA is TGTGCCAGCAGCGGCGGGACAGATACGCAGTATTTT. Full variable domain (outside the CDR3, taken from reference TRBV7-2 and TRBJ2-3): GAGVSQSPSNKVTEKGKDVELRCDPISGHTALYWYRQSLGQGLEFLIYFQGNSAPDKSGLPSDRFSAERTGGSVSTLTIQRTQQEDSAVYLCASSGGTDTQYFGPGTRLTVL.